This T cell receptor (beta chain) was obtained from a study of blood T cell repertoires in COVID-19. The overall study: Samples taken during acute and convalescent COVID-19 were collected in the United States, Italy and Spain.

The length of the CDR3 is 15 residues. V lost 8 bases, J lost 1 base, and 17 bases lay in between. The germline V gene has CDR1 SGHVS and CDR2 FNYEAQ. Libraries were prepared by immunoSEQ multiplex PCR; TCRdb keeps only in-frame clonotypes and omits some of them. The sample has roughly 7,200 clones; 80% to 90% are singletons. The sequence was obtained from a man in his sixties or seventies with active COVID-19. Material: peripheral blood. The chain couples TRBV7-6 to TRBJ2-5; D ambiguous. The DNA of the CDR3 is TGTGCCAGCCGCCTTACAATCAAAACCCAAGAGACCCAGTACTTC. This translates into CASRLTIKTQETQYF. Variable domain in full (rest from reference TRBV7-6 and TRBJ2-5): GAGVSQSPRYKVTKRGQDVALRCDPISGHVSLYWYRQALGQGPEFLTYFNYEAQQDKSGLPNDRFSAERPEGSISTLTIQRTEQRDSAMYRCASRLTIKTQETQYFGPGTRLLVL.